This is a list of T cell receptor beta chains from one sample in a study of PD-1 blockade in classical Hodgkin lymphoma. TCRdb's table, derived via immunoSEQ multiplex PCR, lists solely in-frame clones and lacks some. The sample lists around 60,000 clones, over 85% seen once, with 8% in the top ten. The sequences come from peripheral blood mononuclear cells (PBMCs), collected before the fourth cycle of nivolumab. These receptors originate from a human donor with classical Hodgkin lymphoma. CDR3s include the opening cysteine and the closing phenylalanine or tryptophan. A D gene is named only where the DNA matches it firmly. The listing skips clone size in some rows; elsewhere it reads once, few, many or a size class.

CDR3 | DNA | D | J | V | length | size
CASSPDRTGDEQYF | TGTGCCAGCAGCCCGGACAGAACCGGGGACGAGCAGTACTTC | NA | TRBJ2-7 | TRBV28 | 14 | NA
CASSLAGGSGELFF | TGTGCCAGCAGCTTAGCGGGAGGCAGCGGGGAGCTGTTTTTT | TRBD2 | TRBJ2-2 | TRBV7-3 | 14 | NA
CASNSGSSHEQYF | TGTGCCAGCAACAGCGGGAGTTCCCACGAGCAGTACTTC | TRBD2 | TRBJ2-7 | TRBV2 | 13 | NA
CASSTATVYEQYF | TGTGCCAGCAGCACGGCGACCGTTTACGAGCAGTACTTC | NA | TRBJ2-7 | TRBV7-2 | 13 | NA
CASREEGPYQETQYF | TGTGCCAGTAGGGAGGAAGGACCGTACCAAGAGACCCAGTACTTC | NA | TRBJ2-5 | TRBV6-6 | 15 | once
CASSQVGLGGETQYF | TGCGCCAGCAGCCAAGTGGGGCTTGGTGGGGAGACCCAGTACTTC | NA | TRBJ2-5 | TRBV4-1 | 15 | NA
CASSLSLESYPGELFF | TGTGCCAGCAGTTTAAGTTTAGAAAGTTACCCCGGGGAGCTGTTTTTT | NA | TRBJ2-2 | TRBV27 | 16 | NA
CASSQEGRRADTQYF | TGTGCCAGCAGCCAAGAGGGCCGCAGAGCGGATACGCAGTATTTT | NA | TRBJ2-3 | TRBV4-2 | 15 | once
CSVARGNTEAFF | TGCAGCGTTGCTAGGGGGAACACTGAAGCTTTCTTT | NA | TRBJ1-1 | TRBV29-1 | 12 | NA
CASSFLLAGPKNIQYF | TGTGCCAGCAGTTTTTTGCTGGCTGGACCCAAAAACATTCAGTACTTC | NA | TRBJ2-4 | TRBV28 | 16 | NA
CASSLSGGTQPQHF | TGTGCCAGCAGCTTATCCGGGGGCACTCAGCCCCAGCATTTT | NA | TRBJ1-5 | TRBV5-8 | 14 | NA
CASSLRARQGTYEQYF | TGCGCCAGCAGCCTTCGTGCACGACAGGGGACCTACGAGCAGTACTTC | TRBD1 | TRBJ2-7 | TRBV4-1 | 16 | NA
CASSQSQTYEQYF | TGTGCCAGCAGCCAATCACAGACCTACGAGCAGTACTTC | NA | TRBJ2-7 | TRBV7-9 | 13 | once
CASSLGETRPLYGYTF | TGTGCCAGCAGCTTAGGGGAGACACGGCCCCTCTATGGCTACACCTTC | NA | TRBJ1-2 | TRBV11-2 | 16 | NA
CASSLIATSVTNTGELFF | TGTGCCAGCAGCTTAATAGCTACTAGCGTTACGAACACCGGGGAGCTGTTTTTT | TRBD2 | TRBJ2-2 | TRBV7-2 | 18 | NA
CASSFSSTRDRYEQYF | TGTGCCAGCAGCTTTTCCTCAACTAGAGACAGGTACGAGCAGTACTTC | NA | TRBJ2-7 | TRBV13 | 16 | NA
CASSAGLAGDNEQFF | TGTGCCAGCAGCGCGGGACTAGCGGGGGACAATGAGCAGTTCTTC | TRBD2 | TRBJ2-1 | TRBV9 | 15 | NA
CASSSRDRAAYEQYF | TGCGCCAGCAGCTCCCGGGACAGGGCGGCCTACGAGCAGTACTTC | TRBD1 | TRBJ2-7 | TRBV4-1 | 15 | NA
CASGGIPLDYEQYF | TGTGCCAGCGGTGGCATCCCTCTAGATTACGAGCAGTACTTC | NA | TRBJ2-7 | TRBV28 | 14 | NA
CASSLGQGFSYEQYF | TGCGCCAGCAGCTTGGGGCAGGGGTTCTCCTACGAGCAGTACTTC | NA | TRBJ2-7 | TRBV5-1 | 15 | NA
CASSLTSGGPRDTQYF | TGTGCCAGCAGCCTGACTAGCGGGGGACCAAGGGATACGCAGTATTTT | TRBD2 | TRBJ2-3 | TRBV2 | 16 | once
CASSLGGTAYEQYF | TGTGCCAGCAGCTTAGGTGGGACAGCCTACGAGCAGTACTTC | TRBD1 | TRBJ2-7 | TRBV11-2 | 14 | NA
CASTPSSGGAEEQYF | TGTGCCAGCACTCCTTCTAGCGGGGGGGCCGAGGAGCAGTACTTC | TRBD2 | TRBJ2-7 | TRBV28 | 15 | NA
CASSLSGSGNTIYF | TGTGCCAGCAGTTTATCAGGGTCTGGAAACACCATATATTTT | NA | TRBJ1-3 | TRBV28 | 14 | NA
CASSFRLTSANEQFF | TGTGCCAGCAGCTTCCGGTTGACTAGTGCGAATGAGCAGTTCTTC | NA | TRBJ2-1 | TRBV9 | 15 | NA
CASSLISSYEQYF | TGTGCCAGCAGCTTAATCTCCTCCTACGAGCAGTACTTC | NA | TRBJ2-7 | TRBV11-2 | 13 | NA
CASSLGLGYEQYF | TGTGCCAGCAGCTTAGGCCTAGGGTACGAGCAGTACTTC | NA | TRBJ2-7 | TRBV13 | 13 | NA
CASSKMGVWGTSNEQFF | TGTGCCAGTAGTAAAATGGGGGTATGGGGGACCTCCAATGAGCAGTTCTTC | NA | TRBJ2-1 | TRBV19 | 17 | NA
CASSVTTDRVKDYGYTF | TGTGCCAGCAGCGTTACCACAGACAGGGTTAAGGACTATGGCTACACCTTC | TRBD1 | TRBJ1-2 | TRBV7-9 | 17 | NA
CASSLKRTGFNEKLFF | TGTGCCAGCAGCTTAAAACGGACAGGGTTCAATGAAAAACTGTTTTTT | TRBD1 | TRBJ1-4 | TRBV5-8 | 16 | NA
CASSLEASGHFYYEQFF | TGCGCCAGCAGCTTGGAGGCTAGCGGGCATTTTTATTATGAGCAGTTCTTC | TRBD2 | TRBJ2-1 | TRBV5-1 | 17 | once
CAWSVPRQGHTEAFF | TGTGCCTGGAGTGTACCCCGACAGGGGCACACTGAAGCTTTCTTT | TRBD1 | TRBJ1-1 | TRBV30 | 15 | NA
CASSSKGDWNSPLHF | TGTGCCAGTAGTAGTAAGGGTGATTGGAATTCACCCCTCCACTTT | NA | TRBJ1-6 | TRBV19 | 15 | NA
CASSWANQPQHF | TGTGCCAGCAGCTGGGCCAATCAGCCCCAGCATTTT | NA | TRBJ1-5 | TRBV7-9 | 12 | few
CASSTATGMNYGYTF | TGTGCCAGCAGCACCGCGACAGGAATGAACTATGGCTACACCTTC | NA | TRBJ1-2 | TRBV7-9 | 15 | few
CATGTSGGGTQYF | TGTGCCACCGGGACTAGCGGGGGGGGAACGCAGTATTTT | TRBD2 | TRBJ2-3 | TRBV19 | 13 | NA
CASSVGGSGNTGELFF | TGTGCCAGCAGCGTTGGAGGTAGCGGGAACACCGGGGAGCTGTTTTTT | NA | TRBJ2-2 | TRBV9 | 16 | NA
CASSYWTGLGSEQYF | TGTGCCAGCAGCTATTGGACAGGTTTGGGCAGCGAGCAGTACTTC | TRBD1 | TRBJ2-7 | TRBV14 | 15 | once
CASSARPQDRRELFF | TGTGCCAGCAGCGCCCGCCCCCAGGACAGAAGGGAGCTGTTTTTT | NA | TRBJ2-2 | TRBV9 | 15 | NA
CASSAETGEAFF | TGTGCCAGCAGTGCGGAGACCGGGGAAGCTTTCTTT | NA | TRBJ1-1 | TRBV6-6 | 12 | NA
CASSFGGELFF | TGTGCCAGCAGTTTTGGCGGGGAGCTGTTTTTT | NA | TRBJ2-2 | TRBV27 | 11 | NA
CSVSGLAGEYEQYF | TGCAGCGTTTCAGGACTAGCGGGGGAGTACGAGCAGTACTTC | TRBD2 | TRBJ2-7 | TRBV29-1 | 14 | NA
CASSPTEGSSYEQYF | TGTGCCAGCAGTCCGACGGAAGGAAGTTCCTACGAGCAGTACTTC | NA | TRBJ2-7 | TRBV2 | 15 | NA
CASKYRAQQYF | TGTGCCAGCAAATACAGGGCTCAGCAGTACTTC | NA | TRBJ2-7 | TRBV27 | 11 | NA
CASRVAGVGSYNEQFF | TGTGCCAGCAGAGTCGCGGGGGTGGGCTCCTACAATGAGCAGTTCTTC | TRBD2 | TRBJ2-1 | TRBV28 | 16 | NA
CASSLGVNSNQPQHF | TGTGCCAGCAGCTTAGGGGTGAATAGCAATCAGCCCCAGCATTTT | NA | TRBJ1-5 | TRBV7-8 | 15 | NA
CASSLASGGPRYEQYF | TGTGCCAGCAGCTTAGCGTCGGGGGGTCCCCGCTACGAGCAGTACTTC | TRBD2 | TRBJ2-7 | TRBV7-9 | 16 | NA
CASSPPVATNEKLFF | TGTGCCAGCAGTCCGCCAGTTGCAACTAATGAAAAACTGTTTTTT | NA | TRBJ1-4 | TRBV27 | 15 | NA